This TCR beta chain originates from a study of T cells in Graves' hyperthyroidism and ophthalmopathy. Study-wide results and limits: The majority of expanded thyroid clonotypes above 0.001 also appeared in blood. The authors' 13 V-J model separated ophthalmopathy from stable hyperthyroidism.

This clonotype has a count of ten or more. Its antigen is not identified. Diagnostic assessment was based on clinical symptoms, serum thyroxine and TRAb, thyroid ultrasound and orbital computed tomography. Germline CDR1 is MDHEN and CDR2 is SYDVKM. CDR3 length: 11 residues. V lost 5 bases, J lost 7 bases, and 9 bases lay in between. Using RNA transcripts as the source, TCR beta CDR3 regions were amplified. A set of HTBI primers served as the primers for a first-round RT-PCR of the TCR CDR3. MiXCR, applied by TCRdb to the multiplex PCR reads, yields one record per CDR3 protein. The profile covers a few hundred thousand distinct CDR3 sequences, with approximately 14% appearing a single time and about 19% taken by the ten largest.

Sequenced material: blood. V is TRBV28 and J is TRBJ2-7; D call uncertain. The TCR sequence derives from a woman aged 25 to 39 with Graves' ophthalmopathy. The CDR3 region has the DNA TGTGCCAGCAGTGGCATGTGGGAGCAGTACTTC. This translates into CASSGMWEQYF.